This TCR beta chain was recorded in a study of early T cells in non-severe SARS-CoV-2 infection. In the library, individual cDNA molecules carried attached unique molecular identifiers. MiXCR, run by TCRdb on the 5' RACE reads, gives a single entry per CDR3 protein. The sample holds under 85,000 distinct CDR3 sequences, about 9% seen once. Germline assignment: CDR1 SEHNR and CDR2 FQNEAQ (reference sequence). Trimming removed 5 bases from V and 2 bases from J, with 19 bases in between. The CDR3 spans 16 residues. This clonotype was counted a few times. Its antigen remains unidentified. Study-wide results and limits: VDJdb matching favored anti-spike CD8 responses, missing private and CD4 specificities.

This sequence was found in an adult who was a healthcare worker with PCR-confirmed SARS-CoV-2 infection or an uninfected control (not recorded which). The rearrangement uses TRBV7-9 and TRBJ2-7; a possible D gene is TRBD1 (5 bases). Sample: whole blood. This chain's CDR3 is CASSHPRARDTYEQYF. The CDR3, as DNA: TGTGCCAGCAGCCATCCCCGCGCCAGGGATACCTACGAGCAGTACTTC.